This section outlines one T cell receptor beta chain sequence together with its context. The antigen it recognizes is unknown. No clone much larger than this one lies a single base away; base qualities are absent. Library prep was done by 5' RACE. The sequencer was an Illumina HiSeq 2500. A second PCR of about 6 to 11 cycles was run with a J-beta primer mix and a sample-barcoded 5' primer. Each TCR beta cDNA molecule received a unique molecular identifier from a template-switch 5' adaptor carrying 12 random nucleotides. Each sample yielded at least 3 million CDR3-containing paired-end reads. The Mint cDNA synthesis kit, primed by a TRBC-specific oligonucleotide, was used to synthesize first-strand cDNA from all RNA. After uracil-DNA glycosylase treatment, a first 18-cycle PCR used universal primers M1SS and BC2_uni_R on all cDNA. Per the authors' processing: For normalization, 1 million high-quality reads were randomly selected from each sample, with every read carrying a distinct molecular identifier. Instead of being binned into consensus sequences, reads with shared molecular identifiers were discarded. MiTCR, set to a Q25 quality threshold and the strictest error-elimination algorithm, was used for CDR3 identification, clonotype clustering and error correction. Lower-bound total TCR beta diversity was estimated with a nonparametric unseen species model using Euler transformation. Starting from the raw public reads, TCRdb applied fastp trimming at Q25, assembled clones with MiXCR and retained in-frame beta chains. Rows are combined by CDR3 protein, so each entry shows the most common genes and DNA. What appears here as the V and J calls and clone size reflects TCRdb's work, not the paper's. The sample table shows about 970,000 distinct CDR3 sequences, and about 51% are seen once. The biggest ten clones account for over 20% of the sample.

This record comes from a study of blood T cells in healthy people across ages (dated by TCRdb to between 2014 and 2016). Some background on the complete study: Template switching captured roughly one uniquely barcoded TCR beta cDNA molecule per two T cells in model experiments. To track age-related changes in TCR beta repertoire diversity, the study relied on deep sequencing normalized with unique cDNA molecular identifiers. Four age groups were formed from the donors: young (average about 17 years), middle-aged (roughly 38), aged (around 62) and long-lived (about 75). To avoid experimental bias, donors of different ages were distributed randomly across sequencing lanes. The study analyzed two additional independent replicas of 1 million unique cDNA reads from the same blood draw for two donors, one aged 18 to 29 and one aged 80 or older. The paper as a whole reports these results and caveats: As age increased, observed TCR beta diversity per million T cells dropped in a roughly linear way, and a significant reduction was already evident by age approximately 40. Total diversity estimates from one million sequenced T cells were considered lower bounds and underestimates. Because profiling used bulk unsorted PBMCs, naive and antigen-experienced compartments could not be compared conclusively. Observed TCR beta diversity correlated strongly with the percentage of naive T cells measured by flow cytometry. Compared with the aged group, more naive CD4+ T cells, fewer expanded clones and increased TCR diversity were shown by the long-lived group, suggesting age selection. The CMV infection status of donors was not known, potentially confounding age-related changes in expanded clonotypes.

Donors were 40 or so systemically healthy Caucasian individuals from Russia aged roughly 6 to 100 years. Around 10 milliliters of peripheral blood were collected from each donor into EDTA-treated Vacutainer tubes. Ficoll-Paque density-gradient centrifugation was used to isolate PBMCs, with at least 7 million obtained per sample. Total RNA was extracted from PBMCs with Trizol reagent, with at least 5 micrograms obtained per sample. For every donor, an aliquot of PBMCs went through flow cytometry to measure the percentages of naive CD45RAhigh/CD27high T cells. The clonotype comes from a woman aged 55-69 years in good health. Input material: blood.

The CDR3 reads CASSHAAGNEQFF. The DNA sequence follows: TGTGCCAGCAGCCATGCAGCGGGAAATGAGCAGTTCTTC. The chain is assembled from TRBV3-1 and TRBJ2-1; TRBD2 agrees with 7 junctional bases. Via the germline V gene (reference sequence), CDR1 is LGHDT and CDR2 YNNKEL. V is pruned by 3 bases and J by 7 bases, leaving 3 bases of the junction without a gene match. From its cysteine to its phenylalanine, the CDR3 spans 13 amino acids. Here the CDR3 DNA is all that survives: 39 bases in frame from base 1.